One sample yielded the 16 T cell receptor beta chains listed below, sequenced in a study of T-cell reconstitution after alpha-beta-depleted transplantation in children. Library preparation (for TCRbeta) was performed with unique molecular identifiers. TCRdb independently ran MiXCR on the PCR reads; one entry per CDR3 protein. This table has some 120,000 distinct CDR3 sequences, around a tenth appearing once. Sequenced material: PBMCs, taken before TCRalphabeta/CD19-depleted stem cell transplant. All receptors derive from a boy younger than 10 with acute lymphoblastic leukemia, due to receive a stem cell transplant.

Worth noting for this clonotype: Possible read error: a much larger clone is one base away. The rearrangement joins TRBV5-1 to TRBJ2-5, with 14 positions matching TRBD2. The CDR3 spans 16 residues. Germline assignment: CDR1 SGHRS and CDR2 YFSETQ. V was clipped by 8 bases and J by 9 bases; unmatched bases: 15. CDR3 nucleotide sequence: TGCGCCAGGAGCAGTGGACTAGCGGGAGGCTCCGTGGCCCAGTACTTC. Translated: CARSSGLAGGSVAQYF.

This clonotype has a handful of counts. An end of the junction differs from the germline gene, which may be a read error. The V gene is TRBV3-1, the J gene TRBJ2-7; 7 bases line up with TRBD1. The CDR3 length is 14 residues. Per germline, CDR1 LGHDT and CDR2 YNNKEL (reference sequence). CDR3 DNA sequence: TGTGCCAGCAGCCTTTTCGGGACAGCGTTGGTGTGGGACTTC. Translating it yields CASSLFGTALVWDF.

This clonotype was seen at least ten times. The rearrangement uses TRBV27 and TRBJ2-1, with no clear D. Germline CDR1 is MNHEY and CDR2 is SMNVEV (reference sequence). The germline V and J ends were trimmed by 3 bases and 0 bases, with 9 bases remaining between them. This CDR3 spans 15 amino acids. The CDR3 loop is CASSLSRSSYNEQFF. CDR3 DNA sequence: TGTGCCAGCAGTTTGTCGAGGAGCTCCTACAATGAGCAGTTCTTC.

This clonotype has just a few counts. The rearrangement links TRBV29-1 to TRBJ2-7; the match to TRBD2 covers 13 bases. Trimming cost V 6 bases and J 2 bases; bases outside gene matches: 4. Germline V lookup: CDR1 SQVTM, CDR2 ANQGSEA. The CDR3 sequence is 14 residues long. In nucleotides, the CDR3 is TGCAGCGTGGTCGGACTAGCGGGAGCCTACGAGCAGTACTTC. It translates to CSVVGLAGAYEQYF.

This chain connects TRBV11-3 to TRBJ2-2, with D perhaps matching TRBD1 (5 bases). From germline, CDR1 is SGHNT and CDR2 YENEEA. This CDR3 spans 13 amino acids. V lost 5 bases and J 8 bases, leaving 12 bases between the germline ends. CDR3 residues: CASSPPTGGELFF. CDR3 in DNA: TGTGCCAGCAGCCCGCCTACAGGAGGGGAGCTGTTTTTT.

The V and J genes are TRBV3-1 and TRBJ2-5; no definite D call. Per germline, CDR1 LGHDT and CDR2 YNNKEL (reference sequence). The CDR3 totals 15 residues. The V end was cut by 0 bases, the J end by 4 bases, with 12 bases between. The CDR3 protein is CASSQDRGPLETQYF. CDR3 sequence (DNA): TGTGCCAGCAGCCAAGATCGAGGACCCCTAGAGACCCAGTACTTC.

This clonotype was seen a few times. The rearrangement links TRBV7-8 to TRBJ1-1, with D hard to call. The germline gives CDR1 SGHVS, CDR2 FQNEAQ. Trimming stripped 2 bases from V and 0 bases from J, with 7 bases between. CDR3 length: 14 amino acids. The CDR3 DNA is TGTGCCAGCAGCTTATCCTTAGTGAACACTGAAGCTTTCTTT. Protein product: CASSLSLVNTEAFF.

A few counts support this clonotype. This rearrangement joins TRBV7-9 to TRBJ2-5; possibly TRBD1 for D (6 bases). The V end was cut by 5 bases, the J end by 1 base, with 11 bases between. The CDR3 length is 14 residues. Germline loops: CDR1 SEHNR, CDR2 FQNEAQ (reference sequence). CDR3 nucleotides: TGTGCCAGCAGCGCGACAGGTACCCAAGAGACCCAGTACTTC. Protein: CASSATGTQETQYF.

The table lists this clonotype with a few counts. The chain employs TRBV2 and TRBJ2-3; perhaps TRBD1 as D (6 bases). There are 15 residues in the CDR3. Between the trimmed V and J ends, which lost 3 bases and 2 bases, there was a span of 12 bases. The germline CDR1 and CDR2 sequences are SNHLY and FYNNEI. The CDR3 protein is CASSEQTGYTDTQYF. The CDR3 DNA sequence: TGTGCCAGCAGTGAGCAGACAGGATACACAGATACGCAGTATTTT.

This chain links TRBV3-1 with TRBJ1-2; no firm D call. CDR3 length equals 17 residues. Trimming took 6 bases from V and 1 from J, leaving 21 bases between them. CDR1 and CDR2 (germline): LGHDT, YNNKEL (reference sequence). Here the CDR3 DNA reads TGTGCCAGCAGGAGGAACTTATGGCCGATAAGTAACTATGGCTACACCTTC. Translation gives CASRRNLWPISNYGYTF.

The V gene is TRBV20-1, the J gene TRBJ1-4, with unresolved D. Germline lookup yields CDR1 DFQATT and CDR2 SNEGSKA (reference sequence). The germline V and J ends were trimmed by 0 bases and 4 bases, with 12 bases remaining between them. The CDR3 runs 15 residues. CDR3 amino acids: CSARDLRASNEKLFF. DNA for the CDR3: TGCAGTGCTAGAGATCTAAGGGCTAGTAATGAAAAACTGTTTTTT.

The chain is built from TRBV6-1 and TRBJ1-5; tentatively, D is TRBD1 (5 bases). Between the trimmed V and J ends, which lost 8 bases and 0 bases, there was a span of 17 bases. Germline CDR1 and CDR2: MNHNS and SASEGT. This CDR3 is 16 amino acids long. The CDR3 reads CASRREDIYSNQPQHF. The CDR3 DNA sequence: TGTGCCAGCCGTAGGGAGGACATCTATAGCAATCAGCCCCAGCATTTT.

This clonotype occurred many times. The rearrangement uses TRBV25-1 and TRBJ2-7; D possibly matches TRBD1 or TRBD2 (5 bases each). This CDR3 region has 14 residues. V lost 10 bases and J lost 3, with 19 bases in between. The germline CDR1 and CDR2 sequences are MGHDK and SYGVNS. This CDR3 is CATSGDGANYEQYF. The CDR3, as DNA: TGTGCCACCTCCGGAGACGGGGCCAACTACGAGCAGTACTTC.

This sequence joins TRBV2 and TRBJ2-3; TRBD2 agrees at 13 bases. The V gene's germline CDR1 is SNHLY and CDR2 FYNNEI. Trimming took 5 bases from V and 4 from J; bases not matched to a gene: 15. This CDR3 has 19 residues. The chain's CDR3 is CASSLKGLAGSSNPDTQYF. The CDR3 DNA is TGTGCCAGCAGTTTGAAGGGACTAGCGGGGAGTTCCAATCCAGATACGCAGTATTTT.

The rearrangement joins TRBV12-3 or TRBV12-4 to TRBJ2-7, with D possibly TRBD2 on 6 matching bases. V was shortened by 4 bases and J by 1 base, with 20 bases between the two germline ends. This CDR3 has 17 residues. CDR3 DNA: TGTGCCAGCAGTTCCGGGTTACGCCTAGCGTATTCCTACGAGCAGTACTTC. Encoded protein: CASSSGLRLAYSYEQYF.

This clonotype was detected only a few times. The gene calls are TRBV7-6 and TRBJ2-1, with 13 nucleotides matching TRBD2. The ends lost 5 bases at V and 7 bases at J; junction bases unmatched: 11. Germline CDR1 reads SGHVS; CDR2 reads FNYEAQ. The CDR3 consists of 17 residues. CDR3 amino acids: CASSRASGTSGKNEQFF. CDR3 nucleotides: TGTGCCAGCAGCCGGGCCTCCGGGACTAGCGGGAAGAATGAGCAGTTCTTC. The full variable domain, with the rest looked up from reference TRBV7-6 and TRBJ2-1, is GAGVSQSPRYKVTKRGQDVALRCDPISGHVSLYWYRQALGQGPEFLTYFNYEAQQDKSGLPNDRFSAERPEGSISTLTIQRTEQRDSAMYRCASSRASGTSGKNEQFFGPGTRLTVL.